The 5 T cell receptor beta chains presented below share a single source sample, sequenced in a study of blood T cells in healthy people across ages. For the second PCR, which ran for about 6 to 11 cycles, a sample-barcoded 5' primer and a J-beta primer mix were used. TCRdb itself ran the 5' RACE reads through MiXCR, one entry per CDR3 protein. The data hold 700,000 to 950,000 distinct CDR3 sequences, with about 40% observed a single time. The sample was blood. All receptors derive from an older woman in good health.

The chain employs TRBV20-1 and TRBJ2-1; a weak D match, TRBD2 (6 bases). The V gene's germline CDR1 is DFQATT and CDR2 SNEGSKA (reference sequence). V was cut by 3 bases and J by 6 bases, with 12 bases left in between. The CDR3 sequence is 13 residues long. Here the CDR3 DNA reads TGCAGTGCTAGGCCGGATAGCGGCAATGAGCAGTTCTTC. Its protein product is CSARPDSGNEQFF.

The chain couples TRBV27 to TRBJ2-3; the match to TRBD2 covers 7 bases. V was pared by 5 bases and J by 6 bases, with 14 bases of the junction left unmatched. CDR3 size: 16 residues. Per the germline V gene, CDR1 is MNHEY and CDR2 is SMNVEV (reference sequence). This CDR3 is CASSPNGLVGSDTQYF. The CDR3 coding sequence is TGTGCCAGCAGTCCTAACGGACTAGTCGGTTCCGATACGCAGTATTTT.

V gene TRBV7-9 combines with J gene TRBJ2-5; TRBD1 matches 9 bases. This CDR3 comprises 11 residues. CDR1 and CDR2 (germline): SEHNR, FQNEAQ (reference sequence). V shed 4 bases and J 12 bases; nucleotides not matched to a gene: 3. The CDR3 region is CASSYRDREYF. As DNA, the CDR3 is TGTGCCAGCAGCTACCGGGACAGGGAGTACTTC. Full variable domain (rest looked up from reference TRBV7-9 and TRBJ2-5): DTGVSQNPRHKITKRGQNVTFRCDPISEHNRLYWYRQTLGQGPEFLTYFQNEAQLEKSRLLSDRFSAERPKGSFSTLEIQRTEQGDSAMYLCASSYRDREYFGPGTRLLVL.

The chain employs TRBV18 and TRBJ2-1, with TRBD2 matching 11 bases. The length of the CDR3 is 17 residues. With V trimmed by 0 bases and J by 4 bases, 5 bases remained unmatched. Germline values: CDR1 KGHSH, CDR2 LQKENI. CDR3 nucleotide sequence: TGTGCCAGCTCACCACCGACCGGGACTAGCGGATACAATGAGCAGTTCTTC. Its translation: CASSPPTGTSGYNEQFF.

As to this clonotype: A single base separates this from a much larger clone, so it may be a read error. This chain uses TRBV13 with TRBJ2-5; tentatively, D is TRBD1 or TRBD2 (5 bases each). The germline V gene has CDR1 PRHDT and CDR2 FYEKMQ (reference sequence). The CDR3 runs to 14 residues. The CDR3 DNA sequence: TGTGCCAGCAGCGTAGGCCGGGACGGGGAGACCCAGTACTTC. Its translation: CASSVGRDGETQYF.